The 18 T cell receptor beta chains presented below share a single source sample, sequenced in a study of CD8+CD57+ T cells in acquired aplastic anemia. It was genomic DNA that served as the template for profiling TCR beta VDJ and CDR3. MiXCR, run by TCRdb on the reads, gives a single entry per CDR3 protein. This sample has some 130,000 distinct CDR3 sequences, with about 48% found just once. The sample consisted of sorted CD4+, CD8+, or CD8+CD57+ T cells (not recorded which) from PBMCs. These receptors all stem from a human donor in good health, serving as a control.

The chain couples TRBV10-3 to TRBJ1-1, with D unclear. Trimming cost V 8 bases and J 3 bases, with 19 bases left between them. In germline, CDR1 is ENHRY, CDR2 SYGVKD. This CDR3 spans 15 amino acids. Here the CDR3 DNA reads TGTGCCATCCTTTCCCTTTTGGGTCGTGACACTGAAGCTTTCTTT. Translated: CAILSLLGRDTEAFF.

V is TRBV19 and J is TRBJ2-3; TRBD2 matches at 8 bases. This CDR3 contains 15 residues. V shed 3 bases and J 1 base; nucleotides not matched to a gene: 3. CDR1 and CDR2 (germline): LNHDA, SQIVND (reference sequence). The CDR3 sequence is CASSISGLGTDTQYF. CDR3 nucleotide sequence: TGTGCCAGTAGTATTTCGGGACTAGGCACAGATACGCAGTATTTT.

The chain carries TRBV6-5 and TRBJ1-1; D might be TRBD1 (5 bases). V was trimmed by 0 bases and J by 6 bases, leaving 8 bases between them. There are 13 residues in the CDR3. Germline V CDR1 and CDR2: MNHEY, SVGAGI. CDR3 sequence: CASSYSSGAEAFF. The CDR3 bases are TGTGCCAGCAGTTACTCCTCGGGGGCTGAAGCTTTCTTT.

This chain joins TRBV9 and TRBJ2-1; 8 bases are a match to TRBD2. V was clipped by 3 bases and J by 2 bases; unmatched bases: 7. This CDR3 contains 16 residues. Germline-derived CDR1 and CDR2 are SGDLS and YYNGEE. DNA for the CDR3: TGTGCCAGCAGCGACTCGACTAGCGTCCCCTACAATGAGCAGTTCTTC. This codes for CASSDSTSVPYNEQFF.

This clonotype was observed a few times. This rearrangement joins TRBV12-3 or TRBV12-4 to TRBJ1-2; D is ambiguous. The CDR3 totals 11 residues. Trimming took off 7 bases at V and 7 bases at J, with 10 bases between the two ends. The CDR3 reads CASTVVAGYTF. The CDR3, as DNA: TGTGCCAGCACCGTCGTGGCTGGCTACACCTTC.

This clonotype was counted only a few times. The CDR3 bases are TGTGCCACCATGGCTAGCGGTACCTACAATGAGCAGTTCTTC. Translated, it gives CATMASGTYNEQFF. This rearrangement joins TRBV24-1 to TRBJ2-1; the match to TRBD2 covers 7 bases. The trim removed 8 bases at V and 2 bases at J, leaving 5 bases unmatched. The CDR3 runs to 14 residues. The germline CDR1 and CDR2 sequences are KGHDR and SFDVKD.

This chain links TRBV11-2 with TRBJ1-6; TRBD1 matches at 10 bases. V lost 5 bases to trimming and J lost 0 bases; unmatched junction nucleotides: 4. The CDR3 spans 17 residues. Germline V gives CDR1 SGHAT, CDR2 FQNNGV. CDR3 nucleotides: TGTGCCAGCAGCCTGTGGACAGGGGGCTCCTATAATTCACCCCTCCACTTT. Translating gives CASSLWTGGSYNSPLHF.

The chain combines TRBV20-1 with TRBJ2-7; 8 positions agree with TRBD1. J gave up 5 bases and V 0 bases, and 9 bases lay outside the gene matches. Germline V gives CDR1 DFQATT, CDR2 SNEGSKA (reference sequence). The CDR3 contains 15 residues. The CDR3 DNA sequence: TGCAGTGCTAGAGACCCGGGACAGGTGGGCAACGAGCAGTACTTC. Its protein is CSARDPGQVGNEQYF.

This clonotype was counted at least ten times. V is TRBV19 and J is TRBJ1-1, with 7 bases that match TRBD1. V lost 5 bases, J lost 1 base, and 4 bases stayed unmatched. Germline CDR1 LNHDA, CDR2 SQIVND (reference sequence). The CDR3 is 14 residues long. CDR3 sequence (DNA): TGTGCCAGTAGTTTTAGACAGGGGAACACTGAAGCTTTCTTT. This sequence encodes CASSFRQGNTEAFF.

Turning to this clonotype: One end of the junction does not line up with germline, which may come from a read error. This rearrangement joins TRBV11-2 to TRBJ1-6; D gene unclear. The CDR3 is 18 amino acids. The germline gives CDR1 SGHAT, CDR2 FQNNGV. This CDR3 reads CASSLVWQPHSYNSPLHF. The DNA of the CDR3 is TGTGCCAGCAGCTTAGTCTGGCAGCCACACTCCTATAACTCACCCCTCCACTTT.

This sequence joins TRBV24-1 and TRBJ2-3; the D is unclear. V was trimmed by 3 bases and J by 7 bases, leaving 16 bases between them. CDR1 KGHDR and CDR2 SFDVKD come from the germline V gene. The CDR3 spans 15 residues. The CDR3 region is CATSDRQVPTYTQYF. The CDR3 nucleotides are TGTGCCACCAGTGATCGGCAAGTCCCAACCTATACGCAGTATTTT.

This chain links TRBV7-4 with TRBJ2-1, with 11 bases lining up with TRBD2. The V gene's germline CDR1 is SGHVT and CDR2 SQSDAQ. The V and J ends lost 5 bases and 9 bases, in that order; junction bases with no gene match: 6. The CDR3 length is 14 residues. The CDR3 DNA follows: TGTGCCAGCAGCGGGACTAGCGGTTCAGGTGAGCAGTTCTTC. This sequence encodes CASSGTSGSGEQFF.

The DNA of the CDR3 is TGTGCCAGCAGTTTAACGCGGGGTCAGCCCCAGCATTTT. Its protein product is CASSLTRGQPQHF. The V and J genes are TRBV12-3 or TRBV12-4 and TRBJ1-5, with D unclear. V lost 2 bases and J 6 bases, leaving 8 bases between the germline ends. There are 13 residues in the CDR3.

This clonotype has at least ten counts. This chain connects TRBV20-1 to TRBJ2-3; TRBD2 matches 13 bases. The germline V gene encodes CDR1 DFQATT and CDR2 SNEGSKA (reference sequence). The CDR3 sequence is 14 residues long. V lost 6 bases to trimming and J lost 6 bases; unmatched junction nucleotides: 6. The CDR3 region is CSAPGTSGEDTQYF. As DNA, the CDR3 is TGCAGTGCACCCGGGACTAGCGGGGAGGATACGCAGTATTTT.

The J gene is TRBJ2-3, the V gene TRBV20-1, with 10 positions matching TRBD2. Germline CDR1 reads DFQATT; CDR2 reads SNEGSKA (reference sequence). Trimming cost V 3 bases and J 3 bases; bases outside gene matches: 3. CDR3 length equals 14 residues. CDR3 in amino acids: CSASGTSATDTQYF. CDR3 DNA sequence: TGCAGTGCTAGCGGGACTAGCGCGACAGATACGCAGTATTTT.

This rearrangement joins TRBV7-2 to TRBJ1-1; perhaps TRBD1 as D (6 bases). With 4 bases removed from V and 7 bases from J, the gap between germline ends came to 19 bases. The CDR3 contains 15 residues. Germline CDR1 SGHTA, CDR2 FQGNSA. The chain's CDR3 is CASSSHTGRRDEAFF. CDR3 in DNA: TGTGCCAGCAGCTCCCACACAGGGAGACGGGATGAAGCTTTCTTT.

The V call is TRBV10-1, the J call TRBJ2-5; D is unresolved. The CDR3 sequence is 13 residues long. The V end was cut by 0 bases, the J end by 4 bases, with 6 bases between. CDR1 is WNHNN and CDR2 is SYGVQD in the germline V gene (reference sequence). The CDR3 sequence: CASSESGSETQYF. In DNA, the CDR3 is TGCGCCAGCAGTGAGTCGGGGTCAGAGACCCAGTACTTC.

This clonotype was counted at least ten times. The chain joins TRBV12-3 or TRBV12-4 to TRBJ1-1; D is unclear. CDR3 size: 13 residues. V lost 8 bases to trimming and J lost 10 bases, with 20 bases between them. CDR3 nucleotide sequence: TGTGCCAGCCGCTCGACGGGCGACCTGGGAGCTTTCTTT. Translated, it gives CASRSTGDLGAFF.